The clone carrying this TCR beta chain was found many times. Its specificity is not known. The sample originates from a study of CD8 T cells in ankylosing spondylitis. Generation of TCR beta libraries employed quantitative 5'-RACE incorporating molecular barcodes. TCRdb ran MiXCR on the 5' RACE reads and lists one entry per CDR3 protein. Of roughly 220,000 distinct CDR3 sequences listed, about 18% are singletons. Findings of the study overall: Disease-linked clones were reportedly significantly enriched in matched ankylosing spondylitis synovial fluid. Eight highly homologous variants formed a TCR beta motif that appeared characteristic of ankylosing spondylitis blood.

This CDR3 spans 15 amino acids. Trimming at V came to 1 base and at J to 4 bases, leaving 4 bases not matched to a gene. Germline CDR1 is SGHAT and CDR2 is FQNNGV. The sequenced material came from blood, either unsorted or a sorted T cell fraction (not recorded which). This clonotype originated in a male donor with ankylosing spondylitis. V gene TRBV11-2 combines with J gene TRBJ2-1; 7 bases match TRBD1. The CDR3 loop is CASSLGQGVYNEQFF. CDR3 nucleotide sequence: TGTGCCAGCAGCTTAGGACAGGGAGTATACAATGAGCAGTTCTTC.